The sequence of this T cell receptor (beta chain) was determined in a study of CD8 T cells in Susac syndrome. Random hexamers were used to reverse transcribe about 0.5 to 1 ug of RNA. Across 54 Vbeta and 13 Jbeta, immunoSEQ multiplex PCR amplified TCR beta CDR3. One entry per CDR3 protein results from TCRdb running MiXCR on the immunoSEQ multiplex PCR reads. Among approximately 46,000 distinct CDR3 sequences listed, 85% to 95% were seen once. In germline, CDR1 is MDHEN, CDR2 SYDVKM. The germline V and J ends were trimmed by 6 bases and 3 bases, with 11 bases remaining between them. The CDR3 length is 13 residues. TEMRA cells were FACS-enriched, with CD8+ and CD4+ T cells isolated negatively.

Sequenced material: CD8+ T cells from PBMCs. The sequence came from a human donor in good health. The chain couples TRBV28 to TRBJ1-2; D is undetermined. CDR3 DNA sequence: TGTGCCAGCAGATCTAACGGCTACTATGGCTACACCTTC. Protein: CASRSNGYYGYTF.